This T cell receptor beta chain was observed in a study of T cells in Graves' hyperthyroidism and ophthalmopathy. TCR beta CDR3 regions were amplified from RNA transcripts. Primed by the HTBI set, a first-round RT-PCR was run on the TCR CDR3. TCRdb ran MiXCR on the multiplex PCR reads and lists one entry per CDR3 protein. The table includes 200,000 to 250,000 distinct CDR3 sequences, roughly 17% detected once. The CDR3 is 15 residues long. V was pared by 6 bases and J by 0 bases, with 6 bases of the junction left unmatched. In germline, CDR1 is MDHEN, CDR2 SYDVKM. In its sample, this clonotype was seen a few times.

The sample comprised blood. This chain joins TRBV28 and TRBJ1-1; 8 positions match TRBD1. This TCR was recovered from a man aged 50 or older with Graves' hyperthyroidism. The CDR3 here is CASRLTGDLNTEAFF. Written as DNA, the CDR3 is TGTGCCAGCAGGCTGACAGGGGACTTGAACACTGAAGCTTTCTTT.